A single sample is the source of the 26 T cell receptor beta chains below, sequenced in a study of shared clonotypes between healthy human individuals. Measured with immunoSEQ multiplex PCR; TCRdb has only the in-frame clones, and not every one. The table records just over 2,000,000 clones, about 95% of them present only once. Naivety among CD8 cells was defined by CD45RO negativity and positive CCR7 selection, thereby excluding terminally differentiated effector memory CD45RA+ cells. What was sequenced was naive CD8+ T cells sorted from blood. These receptor sequences come from a man in his late teens or twenties in good health.

The chain couples TRBV2 to TRBJ2-2, with 11 positions matching TRBD2. Germline CDR1 is SNHLY and CDR2 is FYNNEI. This CDR3 spans 16 amino acids. V dropped 8 bases and J dropped 4; count of bases not matched to a gene: 9. CDR3 in amino acids: CASGELAGEGTGELFF. CDR3 in DNA: TGTGCCAGCGGGGAACTAGCGGGAGAGGGCACCGGGGAGCTGTTTTTT.

This rearrangement joins TRBV5-5 to TRBJ2-7, with D maybe TRBD2 (6 bases). This CDR3 is 14 amino acids long. Germline V CDR1 and CDR2: SGHKS, YYEKEE (reference sequence). The germline V and J ends were trimmed by 3 bases and 0 bases, with 10 bases remaining between them. The CDR3 region has the DNA TGTGCCAGCAGCTACACCGGGGGCTCCTACGAGCAGTACTTC. This gives the protein CASSYTGGSYEQYF.

The V call is TRBV7-9, the J call TRBJ2-3; weak D call: TRBD2 (5 bases). Between the trimmed V and J ends, which lost 7 bases and 5 bases, there was a span of 13 bases. The CDR3 loop spans 13 amino acids. CDR1 is SEHNR, CDR2 FQNEAQ, per germline (reference sequence). The CDR3: CASTLSAGDTQYF. The CDR3 coding sequence is TGTGCCAGCACCTTGTCTGCGGGAGATACGCAGTATTTT.

This chain uses TRBV7-3 with TRBJ1-1, with TRBD1 matching 11 bases. Germline assignment: CDR1 SGHTA and CDR2 FQGTGA. J was trimmed by 5 bases and V by 5 bases; bases with no gene match: 19. CDR3 length: 19 residues. The DNA of the CDR3 is TGTGCCAGCAGCCCAAGGGTACCGGACAGGGGGCCCTCGGGAACTGAAGCTTTCTTT. Protein sequence: CASSPRVPDRGPSGTEAFF.

V usage is TRBV10-2 and J usage is TRBJ1-1; weak D call: TRBD1 (5 bases). Germline-derived CDR1 and CDR2 are WSHSY and SAAADI. The CDR3 consists of 16 residues. The V end was cut by 3 bases, the J end by 0 bases, with 14 bases between. The DNA of the CDR3 is TGCGCCAGCAGTGACCCAGGGTTAACCATGAACACTGAAGCTTTCTTT. Encoded protein: CASSDPGLTMNTEAFF.

The genes are TRBV5-1 and TRBJ1-2; TRBD1 is a possible D gene (5 bases). Germline CDR1 reads SGHRS; CDR2 reads YFSETQ. V was clipped by 2 bases and J by 1 base, with 12 bases between them. The CDR3 is 15 amino acids. CDR3 sequence: CASSLDLGLNYGYTF. The CDR3, as DNA: TGCGCCAGCAGCTTAGACCTGGGGCTTAACTATGGCTACACCTTC.

The V and J genes are TRBV10-2 and TRBJ1-2; D unresolved. Trimming cost V 3 bases and J 8 bases, with 7 bases left between them. Looked up from germline, CDR1 is WSHSY and CDR2 is SAAADI. This CDR3 has 11 amino acids. As DNA, the CDR3 is TGCGCCAGCAGTGATTTGCTAGGCTACACCTTC. Translation gives CASSDLLGYTF.

This clone was found once. This CDR3 is also generated by other DNA sequences in the sample. V gene TRBV7-9 combines with J gene TRBJ2-7; no clear D gene. The CDR3 totals 12 residues. Germline values: CDR1 SEHNR, CDR2 FQNEAQ (reference sequence). V gave up 3 bases and J gave up 4 bases, with 7 bases separating them. Written as DNA, the CDR3 is TGTGCCAGCAGCTTCGGAGTATACGAGCAGTACTTC. This encodes CASSFGVYEQYF.

The CDR3 DNA follows: TGTGCCAGCAGCTTAGGACTAGCTCTGAGCCCTCGGGCCGAGCAGTTCTTC. It codes for CASSLGLALSPRAEQFF. The chain employs TRBV13 and TRBJ2-1; TRBD2 is a possible D gene (6 bases). Trimming left V 0 bases short and J 10 bases short, with 22 bases between. CDR3 length: 17 residues. The germline V gene has CDR1 PRHDT and CDR2 FYEKMQ (reference sequence).

The chain joins TRBV2 to TRBJ2-5; D unresolved. Germline V gives CDR1 SNHLY, CDR2 FYNNEI. Between the trimmed V and J ends, which lost 3 bases and 4 bases, there was a span of 9 bases. There are 13 residues in the CDR3. The CDR3 region is CASSEPNGETQYF. In DNA, the CDR3 is TGTGCCAGCAGTGAGCCAAACGGAGAGACCCAGTACTTC. The entire variable domain, with the rest obtained from reference TRBV2 and TRBJ2-5, is as follows: EPEVTQTPSHQVTQMGQEVILRCVPISNHLYFYWYRQILGQKVEFLVSFYNNEISEKSEIFDDQFSVERPDGSNFTLKIRSTKLEDSAMYFCASSEPNGETQYFGPGTRLLVL.

This chain uses TRBV4-3 with TRBJ1-2; perhaps TRBD1 as D (6 bases). Per the germline V gene, CDR1 is LGHNA and CDR2 is YSLEER. The germline V and J ends were trimmed by 0 bases and 8 bases, with 19 bases remaining between them. The CDR3 is made up of 16 amino acids. The CDR3 DNA is TGCGCCAGCAGCCAAGAATATAATGTAGGGGGTGAGGGCTACACCTTC. Amino acid sequence: CASSQEYNVGGEGYTF.

This clone was found a few times. This sequence joins TRBV7-9 and TRBJ1-6, with unresolved D. V shed 0 bases and J shed 11 bases, with 14 bases lying between them. This CDR3 comprises 15 residues. Per germline, CDR1 SEHNR and CDR2 FQNEAQ (reference sequence). CDR3 in DNA: TGTGCCAGCAGCTTAGCGATGACGGCCGACGCACCCCTCCACTTT. It translates to CASSLAMTADAPLHF.

A remark on this clone: A read error may produce the germline difference seen at one junction end. This same CDR3 is encoded by further DNA sequences in the sample. This chain uses TRBV5-1 with TRBJ2-5; the D is unclear. In germline, CDR1 is SGHRS, CDR2 YFSETQ. The CDR3 is 13 amino acids. The CDR3 loop is CASSLDVRETQYF. Written as DNA, the CDR3 is TGCGCCAGCAGTTTGGATGTAAGAGAGACCCAGTACTTC.

The rearrangement joins TRBV4-3 to TRBJ2-5; D possibly corresponds to TRBD2 (6 bases). The germline CDR1 and CDR2 sequences are LGHNA and YSLEER. There are 14 residues in the CDR3. Trimming took 2 bases from V and 2 from J, leaving 9 bases between them. The CDR3 DNA reads as TGCGCCAGCAGCCAATTCAGCGGGCAAGAGACCCAGTACTTC. Translation gives CASSQFSGQETQYF.

As for this clone: Other DNA sequences in this sample translate to the same CDR3. V is TRBV30 and J is TRBJ2-1; D is unresolved. V gave up 0 bases and J gave up 4 bases, with 7 bases separating them. The CDR3 is made up of 13 amino acids. Per the germline V gene, CDR1 is GTSNPN and CDR2 is SVGIG (reference sequence). For the CDR3, the DNA is TGTGCCTGGAGTGTACTGGGGTACAATGAGCAGTTCTTC. Translated: CAWSVLGYNEQFF.

J is TRBJ2-7 and V is TRBV6-5; no reliable D call. Germline assignment: CDR1 MNHEY and CDR2 SVGAGI. CDR3 length equals 12 residues. V dropped 3 bases and J dropped 5 bases, with 8 bases sitting between them. CDR3 loop: CASSYGVDEQYF. In nucleotides, the CDR3 is TGTGCCAGCAGTTATGGGGTAGACGAGCAGTACTTC.

Remarks on this clone: The sample holds other DNA sequences that translate to the same CDR3. The chain has TRBV5-4 and TRBJ2-7; TRBD2 agrees at 8 bases. The V gene end was trimmed by 0 bases and the J gene end by 4 bases; junction bases not matched to a gene: 3. Germline V CDR1 and CDR2: SGHNT, YYREEE (reference sequence). The CDR3 is made up of 14 amino acids. The CDR3 DNA reads TGTGCCAGCAGCTTGGGCGGGGGGACTTACGAGCAGTACTTC. Its translation is CASSLGGGTYEQYF.

The chain has TRBV19 and TRBJ2-1, with D maybe TRBD1 (6 bases). Trimming took off 5 bases at V and 6 bases at J, with 11 bases between the two ends. Germline assignment: CDR1 LNHDA and CDR2 SQIVND (reference sequence). The CDR3 totals 13 residues. The chain's CDR3 is CASSVGQLNEQFF. The CDR3 nucleotides are TGTGCCAGTAGTGTGGGACAACTCAATGAGCAGTTCTTC.

This chain joins TRBV15 and TRBJ2-2; no reliable D call. The V and J ends lost 0 bases and 2 bases respectively, with 7 bases between them. CDR1 is LNHNV and CDR2 is YYDKDF in the germline V gene (reference sequence). The CDR3 runs 15 residues. Here the CDR3 reads CATSREGFNTGELFF. The DNA of the CDR3 is TGTGCCACCAGCAGAGAAGGTTTTAACACCGGGGAGCTGTTTTTT.

As DNA, the CDR3 is TGTGCCAGCAGCCCAGGGGACTACCTCAATGAGCAGTTCTTC. As protein: CASSPGDYLNEQFF. This sequence joins TRBV9 and TRBJ2-1; tentatively, D is TRBD2 (7 bases). With 4 bases removed from V and 6 bases from J, the gap between germline ends came to 14 bases. There are 14 residues in the CDR3. Germline loops: CDR1 SGDLS, CDR2 YYNGEE. The full variable domain, in which reference TRBV9 and TRBJ2-1 provide the parts outside the CDR3, is DSGVTQTPKHLITATGQRVTLRCSPRSGDLSVYWYQQSLDQGLQFLIQYYNGEERAKGNILERFSAQQFPDLHSELNLSSLELGDSALYFCASSPGDYLNEQFFGPGTRLTVL.

As DNA, the CDR3 is TGTGCCAGCAGCGGGGCAGTAAGCTATGGCTACACCTTC. Protein sequence: CASSGAVSYGYTF. The genes are TRBV6-1 and TRBJ1-2; D might be TRBD1 (5 bases). Germline assignment: CDR1 MNHNS and CDR2 SASEGT. The CDR3 loop spans 13 amino acids. Trimming cost V 6 bases and J 4 bases, with 12 bases left between them.

The gene calls are TRBV5-5 and TRBJ2-3, with D perhaps being TRBD1 or TRBD2 (5 bases each). The CDR3 covers 16 residues. Per the germline V gene, CDR1 is SGHKS and CDR2 is YYEKEE (reference sequence). V was pared by 3 bases and J by 0 bases, with 14 bases between. This CDR3 is CASSSPGRYSTDTQYF. CDR3 bases: TGTGCCAGCAGCTCCCCGGGACGGTATAGCACAGATACGCAGTATTTT.

This clone was detected once. This rearrangement joins TRBV29-1 to TRBJ1-1, with D perhaps matching TRBD1 (5 bases). Germline CDR1 and CDR2: SQVTM and ANQGSEA. The V gene lost 3 bases and the J gene lost 1 base, with 9 bases spanning the gap. This CDR3 region has 13 residues. The CDR3 DNA reads as TGCAGCGTTGACGTGACAGAGAACACTGAAGCTTTCTTT. It translates to CSVDVTENTEAFF. Supplemented by reference TRBV29-1 and TRBJ1-1, the full variable domain reads SAVISQKPSRDICQRGTSLTIQCQVDSQVTMMFWYRQQPGQSLTLIATANQGSEATYESGFVIDKFPISRPNLTFSTLTVSNMSPEDSSIYLCSVDVTENTEAFFGQGTRLTVV.

The chain uses TRBV7-9 and TRBJ2-1; TRBD2 matches at 14 bases. This CDR3 comprises 19 residues. Per the germline V gene, CDR1 is SEHNR and CDR2 is FQNEAQ (reference sequence). Trimming at V came to 5 bases and at J to 3 bases, leaving 12 bases not matched to a gene. The chain's CDR3 is CASSPRTGTSGSSYNEQFF. For the CDR3, the DNA is TGTGCCAGCAGCCCTAGAACCGGGACTAGCGGGAGCAGCTACAATGAGCAGTTCTTC.

This clone was found a few times. An end of the junction differs from the germline gene, which may be a read error. This rearrangement joins TRBV7-9 to TRBJ1-2; a weak D match, TRBD1 (5 bases). Germline-derived CDR1 and CDR2 are SEHNR and FQNEAQ (reference sequence). The CDR3 spans 12 residues. Here the CDR3 DNA reads TGTGCCAGCAGCTTATACGGGGGAGTGAAGAGCTTC. Residues: CASSLYGGVKSF.

The chain couples TRBV5-4 to TRBJ2-5; D ambiguous. CDR3 length equals 13 residues. V lost 0 bases and J lost 2, with 5 bases in between. Germline lookup yields CDR1 SGHNT and CDR2 YYREEE (reference sequence). CDR3 sequence reads: CASSLELQETQYF. CDR3 DNA sequence: TGTGCCAGCAGCTTGGAACTACAAGAGACCCAGTACTTC. The full variable domain, its missing parts supplied by reference TRBV5-4 and TRBJ2-5, is ETGVTQSPTHLIKTRGQQVTLRCSSQSGHNTVSWYQQALGQGPQFIFQYYREEENGRGNFPPRFSGLQFPNYSSELNVNALELDDSALYLCASSLELQETQYFGPGTRLLVL.